This passage covers 20 T cell receptor beta chains from one sample sequenced in a study of beta chain features in type 1 diabetes. All of the isolated RNA was reverse transcribed, so expressed TCRB transcripts were sequenced. Repertoires were generated with immunoSEQ multiplex PCR, while TCRdb's copy carries only in-frame clones and drops some. Of approximately 170,000 clones listed, about 9.8% are singletons. The source material was central memory CD4+ T cells from blood. These TCRs come from a woman aged 18-35 years in good health.

The chain has TRBV4-1 and TRBJ2-2; D remains ambiguous. This CDR3 is built from 14 residues. Trimming shortened V by 3 bases and J by 5 bases, and 10 bases separated the two germline ends. Germline CDR1 and CDR2: MGHRA and YSYEKL. The CDR3 protein is CASSHPAVTGELFF. CDR3 sequence (DNA): TGCGCCAGCAGCCATCCTGCAGTGACCGGGGAGCTGTTTTTT.

The table lists this clone with a few counts. The gene calls are TRBV4-3 and TRBJ1-4; D remains unclear. The germline CDR1 and CDR2 sequences are LGHNA and YSLEER. The CDR3 is 16 residues long. V was trimmed by 2 bases and J by 5 bases, leaving 15 bases between them. CDR3 sequence reads: CASSQLLDLSNEKLFF. The CDR3 bases are TGCGCCAGCAGCCAACTCTTGGACTTGAGCAATGAAAAACTGTTTTTT.

This chain uses TRBV7-3 with TRBJ2-3; D may be TRBD2 (5 bases). The CDR3 has 14 amino acids. V lost 0 bases, J lost 4 bases, and 8 bases lay in between. Germline V CDR1 and CDR2: SGHTA, FQGTGA. CDR3 protein: CASSLTASSDTQYF. The CDR3, as DNA: TGTGCCAGCAGCTTAACTGCTAGCTCAGATACGCAGTATTTT.

In regard to this clone: Compared with germline, one end of the junction differs, possibly owing to a read error. J is TRBJ2-3 and V is TRBV7-7, with 7 bases fitting TRBD2. Germline V gene lookup returns CDR1 SSHAT and CDR2 FNYEAQ (reference sequence). CDR3 length: 15 amino acids. CDR3 sequence: CASSLASGSTDTQYF. The DNA of the CDR3 is TGTGCTAGCAGCCTGGCTAGCGGCAGCACAGATACGCAGTATTTT.

This clone was seen more than once but under ten times. J is TRBJ1-1 and V is TRBV7-9; the D gene is possibly TRBD1 (6 bases). V was trimmed by 4 bases and J by 1 base, leaving 10 bases between them. The CDR3 totals 14 residues. CDR1 is SEHNR, CDR2 FQNEAQ, per germline (reference sequence). CDR3 amino acids: CASSYQGRNTEAFF. The CDR3 DNA reads as TGTGCCAGCAGCTACCAGGGGAGGAACACTGAAGCTTTCTTT.

This clone was seen a handful of times. Here the CDR3 DNA reads TGTGCCAGCAGCTCATTAGCGGGGATGGAGACCCAGTACTTC. This sequence encodes CASSSLAGMETQYF. The J gene is TRBJ2-5, the V gene TRBV7-2, with 8 bases that match TRBD2. The trim removed 4 bases at V and 5 bases at J, leaving 6 bases unmatched. This CDR3 has 14 amino acids. Germline V gives CDR1 SGHTA, CDR2 FQGNSA.

The J gene is TRBJ1-1, the V gene TRBV4-3; D gene unclear. Germline V CDR1 and CDR2: LGHNA, YSLEER. The CDR3 has 16 residues. V was shortened by 0 bases and J by 0 bases, with 11 bases between the two germline ends. The CDR3 spells CASSQDMRAMNTEAFF. CDR3 coding DNA: TGCGCCAGCAGCCAAGATATGAGGGCCATGAACACTGAAGCTTTCTTT.

The V gene is TRBV5-1, the J gene TRBJ2-6; D not resolved. The CDR3 has 14 residues. Germline CDR1 reads SGHRS; CDR2 reads YFSETQ. V lost 10 bases and J lost 1, with 12 bases in between. The CDR3 is CASSRASGANVLTF. In DNA form, the CDR3 reads TGCGCCTCCTCACGAGCATCTGGGGCCAACGTCCTGACTTTC.

This clone was seen a few times. V usage is TRBV21-1 and J usage is TRBJ2-3; the DNA was not used to check the table's D call, TRBD2. TRBV21-1 is tagged as a pseudogene. The CDR3 has 18 amino acids. The CDR3 spells CASSPNSGGRRFTDTQYF. The CDR3 bases are TGTGCCAGCAGCCCCAACAGCGGAGGGCGCCGATTCACAGATACGCAGTATTTT.

The chain couples TRBV7-2 to TRBJ2-1; the match to TRBD2 covers 13 bases. The CDR3 runs 16 residues. Germline V gene data show CDR1 as SGHTA and CDR2 as FQGNSA. V dropped 5 bases and J dropped 7; count of bases not matched to a gene: 8. CDR3 in amino acids: CASSVNPGLAGNEQFF. The CDR3 DNA reads as TGTGCCAGCAGCGTTAACCCGGGACTAGCGGGAAATGAGCAGTTCTTC.

The chain links TRBV5-1 to TRBJ2-5; TRBD1 aligns across 9 bases. CDR1 is SGHRS and CDR2 is YFSETQ in the germline V gene. V trimming: 4 bases; J trimming: 4 bases; junction bases outside the gene matches: 11. The CDR3 length is 16 residues. CDR3 sequence (DNA): TGCGCCAGCAGCGATCCAAGACAGGGGGGATCAGAGACCCAGTACTTC. Its protein product is CASSDPRQGGSETQYF.

Concerning this clone itself: One end of the junction varies from germline; a read error may be responsible. V and J are TRBV15 and TRBJ1-2; D ambiguous. In germline, CDR1 is LNHNV, CDR2 YYDKDF (reference sequence). The length of the CDR3 is 12 residues. Written as DNA, the CDR3 is TGTGCCATCAGCGCGGAGAACTATGGCTACACCTTC. Protein: CAISAENYGYTF.

Turning to this clone: A read error is possible here, since a much larger clone lies one base away. The rearrangement links TRBV7-3 to TRBJ1-2; 9 positions match TRBD1. CDR3 length: 13 amino acids. J was trimmed by 5 bases and V by 2 bases; bases with no gene match: 0. Germline CDR1 reads SGHTA; CDR2 reads FQGTGA. This CDR3 is CASSLGTGYGYTF. The CDR3 DNA follows: TGTGCCAGCAGCTTAGGGACAGGGTATGGCTACACCTTC.

The chain combines TRBV2 with TRBJ2-5; 7 bases agree with TRBD2. After removal of 5 bases from V and 0 bases from J, the junction contained 3 bases not matched to a gene. The CDR3 loop spans 14 amino acids. Germline CDR1 SNHLY, CDR2 FYNNEI. The CDR3 region has the DNA TGTGCCAGCAGTCCACTAGCGAACCAAGAGACCCAGTACTTC. Its translation is CASSPLANQETQYF.

This clone was seen ten or more times. The V and J genes are TRBV10-3 and TRBJ1-2; D is perhaps TRBD1 (6 bases). CDR1 is ENHRY and CDR2 is SYGVKD in the germline V gene. The CDR3 totals 13 residues. V was cut by 5 bases and J by 1 base, with 8 bases left in between. The CDR3 nucleotides read TGTGCCATCAGTATGGACAGTAACTATGGCTACACCTTC. Translated: CAISMDSNYGYTF.

The chain has TRBV11-2 and TRBJ2-3; D gene unclear. Trimming stripped 10 bases from V and 2 bases from J, with 10 bases between. Germline V gene data show CDR1 as SGHAT and CDR2 as FQNNGV. The CDR3 extends over 12 amino acids. The CDR3 DNA reads TGTGCCACCTCCCAACTCACAGATACGCAGTATTTT. Amino acid sequence: CATSQLTDTQYF.

V gene TRBV5-1 combines with J gene TRBJ2-2; D is unclear. The ends were cut back, 1 base at V and 4 bases at J, with 11 bases in the middle. The CDR3 runs 15 residues. The V gene's germline CDR1 is SGHRS and CDR2 YFSETQ. This CDR3 reads CASSLLLASTGELFF. The CDR3 region has the DNA TGCGCCAGCAGCTTGCTGCTCGCGAGCACCGGGGAGCTGTTTTTT.

This clone was detected a few times. The V and J genes are TRBV7-3 and TRBJ1-6; D call uncertain. Germline V gene lookup returns CDR1 SGHTA and CDR2 FQGTGA. This CDR3 is built from 15 residues. Trimming cost V 2 bases and J 7 bases, with 12 bases left between them. The CDR3 bases are TGTGCCAGCAGCTTACGAGGGTCCAGAAATTCACCCCTCCACTTT. As protein: CASSLRGSRNSPLHF.

V is TRBV6-4 and J is TRBJ2-5; possible D gene TRBD1, 5 bases. The DNA end is more similar to TRBJ2-7, so the J call may be wrong. The CDR3 extends over 13 amino acids. Per the germline V gene, CDR1 is MRHNA and CDR2 is SNTAGT. CDR3 sequence: CASSDRRAGEQYF. CDR3 in DNA: TGTGCCAGCAGTGATCGCAGGGCCGGCGAGCAGTACTTC.

This rearrangement joins TRBV6-1 to TRBJ2-6; no reliable D call. The V and J ends lost 6 bases and 4 bases respectively, with 7 bases between them. This CDR3 region has 13 residues. In germline, CDR1 is MNHNS, CDR2 SASEGT. The CDR3 protein is CASSDQGANVLTF. CDR3 sequence (DNA): TGTGCCAGCAGCGATCAGGGGGCCAACGTCCTGACTTTC.